What follows are 25 T cell receptor beta chains derived from one specimen sequenced in a study of T cell responses to AZD1222 COVID-19 vaccine. The data were produced by immunoSEQ multiplex PCR, yet TCRdb's version contains in-frame clones alone and is incomplete. This sample has more than 120,000 clones, with under 95% found just once. Sequencing was performed on peripheral blood, taken on day 0 of AZD1222 vaccination. The receptors shown here come from an adult in good health.

The gene calls are TRBV3-1 (or the pseudogene TRBV3-2) and TRBJ1-6, with no clear D. CDR1 and CDR2 (germline): LGHDT, YNNKEL (reference sequence). V lost 0 bases to trimming and J lost 9 bases, with 6 bases between them. The CDR3 is 13 residues long. This CDR3 reads CASSQDPSSPLHF. The CDR3 DNA reads TGTGCCAGCAGCCAAGACCCCAGTTCACCCCTCCACTTT.

The chain recombines TRBV19 with TRBJ2-7, with D hard to call. The V end lost 1 base, the J end lost 3 bases, and 7 bases lay between the germline ends. Germline V gene data show CDR1 as LNHDA and CDR2 as SQIVND (reference sequence). The length of the CDR3 is 13 residues. In DNA, the CDR3 is TGTGCCAGTAGTATAGCCGTTAACTACGAGCAGTACTTC. It translates to CASSIAVNYEQYF.

The V and J genes are TRBV6-1 and TRBJ1-2; D ambiguous. Germline V gene data show CDR1 as MNHNS and CDR2 as SASEGT. Trimming shortened V by 1 base and J by 3 bases, and 9 bases separated the two germline ends. CDR3 length: 14 amino acids. The CDR3 loop is CASSEGPLDYGYTF. CDR3 coding DNA: TGTGCCAGCAGTGAAGGCCCTCTGGACTATGGCTACACCTTC.

This clone was counted once. The chain couples TRBV19 to TRBJ2-2; D not resolved. The germline V gene encodes CDR1 LNHDA and CDR2 SQIVND (reference sequence). V lost 6 bases and J lost 1, with 9 bases in between. The CDR3 sequence is 14 residues long. DNA of the CDR3: TGTGCCAGTAGGGGCCTACAGAACACCGGGGAGCTGTTTTTT. Encoded protein: CASRGLQNTGELFF. The variable domain in full, with the rest retrieved from reference TRBV19 and TRBJ2-2, is DGGITQSPKYLFRKEGQNVTLSCEQNLNHDAMYWYRQDPGQGLRLIYYSQIVNDFQKGDIAEGYSVSREKKESFPLTVTSAQKNPTAFYLCASRGLQNTGELFFGEGSRLTVL.

The rearrangement links TRBV13 to TRBJ1-3, with D possibly TRBD1 on 6 matching bases. Trimming removed 4 bases at V and 4 bases at J, with 23 bases between. This CDR3 has 18 residues. Germline V gene data show CDR1 as PRHDT and CDR2 as FYEKMQ (reference sequence). In nucleotides, the CDR3 is TGTGCCAGCAGCTCCGGTCTTGACAGGAAAAAATGGGGAAACACCATATATTTT. Its translation: CASSSGLDRKKWGNTIYF.

CDR3 sequence: CASSSRSSYNSPLHF. CDR3 coding DNA: TGTGCCAGCAGTTCAAGGAGCTCCTATAATTCACCCCTCCACTTT. The genes are TRBV6-5 and TRBJ1-6; D unresolved. Germline V gives CDR1 MNHEY, CDR2 SVGAGI. The CDR3 extends over 15 amino acids. The ends were cut back, 4 bases at V and 0 bases at J, with 7 bases in the middle.

The J gene is TRBJ1-2, the V gene TRBV24-1, with D perhaps matching TRBD1 (5 bases). Germline CDR1 and CDR2: KGHDR and SFDVKD. This CDR3 comprises 12 residues. Deletions cut 0 bases from V and 10 bases from J, with 8 bases between. The CDR3: CATSDLRGVYTF. Here the CDR3 DNA reads TGTGCCACCAGTGATTTGAGGGGAGTCTACACCTTC.

The chain links TRBV3-1 (or the pseudogene TRBV3-2) to TRBJ1-2, with no clear D. The germline CDR1 and CDR2 sequences are LGHDT and YNNKEL (reference sequence). This CDR3 region has 14 residues. V gave up 0 bases and J gave up 7 bases, with 12 bases separating them. Written as DNA, the CDR3 is TGTGCCAGCAGCCAAGATGAAGGGCTAGGTGGCTACACCTTC. It codes for CASSQDEGLGGYTF.

The V and J genes are TRBV24-1 and TRBJ2-7; D assignment may be TRBD1 or TRBD2 (5 bases each). V was pared by 6 bases and J by 7 bases, with 24 bases between. Germline V gene data show CDR1 as KGHDR and CDR2 as SFDVKD. The CDR3 contains 16 residues. In DNA form, the CDR3 reads TGTGCCACCAGTTCGACGACTCCTCTGGGGGATCAAGAGCAGTACTTC. Its protein product is CATSSTTPLGDQEQYF.

This chain uses TRBV5-1 with TRBJ1-2, with TRBD1 identical over 7 bases. Germline CDR1 SGHRS, CDR2 YFSETQ. The CDR3 is 13 residues long. Trimming took 4 bases from V and 4 from J; bases not matched to a gene: 4. This CDR3 reads CASSGTGVYGYTF. The CDR3 nucleotides read TGCGCCAGCAGCGGTACAGGGGTCTATGGCTACACCTTC.

This chain uses TRBV14 with TRBJ1-1; the D gene is possibly TRBD1 (5 bases). V gave up 0 bases and J gave up 6 bases, with 26 bases separating them. Germline assignment: CDR1 SGHDN and CDR2 FVKESK. This CDR3 has 19 amino acids. Written as DNA, the CDR3 is TGTGCCAGCAGCCAAGATATCTCTGGGATGGCCAGGGTTGAAGCTGAAGCTTTCTTT. It encodes CASSQDISGMARVEAEAFF.

V is TRBV9 and J is TRBJ1-2, with a possible D match to TRBD1 (6 bases). There are 16 residues in the CDR3. Germline V CDR1 and CDR2: SGDLS, YYNGEE. V was pared by 3 bases and J by 6 bases, with 21 bases between. This chain's CDR3 is CASSGVDSRRGDGYTF. CDR3 sequence (DNA): TGTGCCAGCAGCGGAGTGGACAGTCGAAGGGGAGATGGCTACACCTTC.

The gene calls are TRBV29-1 and TRBJ1-1; a possible D gene is TRBD1 (6 bases). Germline loops: CDR1 SQVTM, CDR2 ANQGSEA. The CDR3 extends over 15 amino acids. The ends were cut back, 4 bases at V and 1 base at J, with 16 bases in the middle. The CDR3: CSVGLGRGGNTEAFF. DNA of the CDR3: TGCAGCGTTGGTTTGGGCAGGGGAGGGAACACTGAAGCTTTCTTT.

This chain connects TRBV12-3 or TRBV12-4 to TRBJ1-4; D is perhaps TRBD1 (5 bases). The CDR3 has 13 residues. Trimming removed 7 bases at V and 4 bases at J, with 10 bases between. The CDR3 nucleotides read TGTGCCAGCACCACAGGATATAATGAAAAACTGTTTTTT. Its protein is CASTTGYNEKLFF.

The chain is built from TRBV9 and TRBJ2-3, with 10 bases lining up with TRBD2. The germline gives CDR1 SGDLS, CDR2 YYNGEE. With V trimmed by 3 bases and J by 6 bases, 7 bases remained unmatched. CDR3 length: 15 residues. This CDR3 is CASSAASGRLDTQYF. CDR3 nucleotides: TGTGCCAGCAGCGCAGCTAGCGGGAGATTGGATACGCAGTATTTT.

The CDR3 sequence is CSVEVQGALHTEAFF. The CDR3 nucleotides are TGCAGCGTTGAAGTACAGGGAGCCTTACACACTGAAGCTTTCTTT. This chain links TRBV29-1 with TRBJ1-1, with a weak D call TRBD1 (6 bases). Trimming shortened V by 1 base and J by 3 bases, and 15 bases separated the two germline ends. Germline V gives CDR1 SQVTM, CDR2 ANQGSEA. This CDR3 spans 15 amino acids.

V is TRBV4-3 and J is TRBJ2-3; TRBD2 aligns across 10 bases. CDR1 is LGHNA, CDR2 YSLEER, per germline. This CDR3 is 17 amino acids long. The ends lost 4 bases at V and 0 bases at J; junction bases unmatched: 7. CDR3: CASSPYPSGGSTDTQYF. The DNA of the CDR3 is TGCGCCAGCAGCCCCTACCCTAGCGGGGGCAGCACAGATACGCAGTATTTT.

The chain has TRBV5-4 and TRBJ1-1; unclear D gene. Per germline, CDR1 SGHNT and CDR2 YYREEE (reference sequence). This CDR3 is built from 15 residues. The V end was cut by 4 bases, the J end by 4 bases, with 17 bases between. For the CDR3, the DNA is TGTGCCAGCAGCGCCCCGACACTTTCGGGCACTGAAGCTTTCTTT. Translated: CASSAPTLSGTEAFF.

V is TRBV2 and J is TRBJ2-1, with 10 bases lining up with TRBD1. The CDR3 is 15 residues long. V was clipped by 8 bases and J by 2 bases; unmatched bases: 6. In germline, CDR1 is SNHLY, CDR2 FYNNEI. The chain's CDR3 is CASQQGQGAYNEQFF. The CDR3 coding sequence is TGTGCCAGCCAACAAGGACAGGGGGCCTACAATGAGCAGTTCTTC.

This sequence joins TRBV5-1 and TRBJ2-7; TRBD1 agrees at 9 bases. The CDR3 runs 15 residues. Per germline, CDR1 SGHRS and CDR2 YFSETQ. After removal of 4 bases from V and 3 bases from J, the junction contained 8 bases not matched to a gene. CDR3 nucleotide sequence: TGCGCCAGCAGCCCTGGGACAGGGCTAGACTACGAGCAGTACTTC. This encodes CASSPGTGLDYEQYF.

The V and J genes are TRBV3-1 (or the pseudogene TRBV3-2) and TRBJ2-7; unclear D gene. With 0 bases removed from V and 0 bases from J, the gap between germline ends came to 27 bases. There are 21 residues in the CDR3. Germline CDR1 LGHDT, CDR2 YNNKEL (reference sequence). The CDR3 DNA follows: TGTGCCAGCAGCCAAGATCCGGCGTTTAACCCCGGGTGGCGGATCTCCTACGAGCAGTACTTC. Its translation is CASSQDPAFNPGWRISYEQYF.

This chain joins TRBV30 and TRBJ1-2, with D perhaps matching TRBD1 (5 bases). Germline CDR1 GTSNPN, CDR2 SVGIG (reference sequence). V lost 1 base to trimming and J lost 7 bases, with 13 bases between them. The CDR3 is 13 amino acids. CDR3 sequence: CAWSAAGAGGYTF. CDR3 nucleotide sequence: TGTGCCTGGAGTGCCGCCGGGGCTGGTGGCTACACCTTC.

The chain combines TRBV2 with TRBJ2-7, with a weak D call TRBD1 (6 bases). Trimming cost V 8 bases and J 4 bases, with 15 bases left between them. The CDR3 runs to 13 residues. In germline, CDR1 is SNHLY, CDR2 FYNNEI. The CDR3, as DNA: TGTGCCAGCCGGGACATTAATTATTACGAGCAGTACTTC. This sequence encodes CASRDINYYEQYF.

This chain joins TRBV4-3 and TRBJ2-7, with TRBD2 matching 7 bases. CDR1 and CDR2 from the germline V gene are LGHNA and YSLEER. The length of the CDR3 is 15 residues. Trimming cost V 1 base and J 5 bases; bases outside gene matches: 8. Written as DNA, the CDR3 is TGCGCCAGCAGCCAAGGGGGGAGGGGCCTGGACGAGCAGTACTTC. As protein: CASSQGGRGLDEQYF.

This clone was detected once. CDR3 in amino acids: CASSLWAATNEKLFF. CDR3 bases: TGTGCCAGCAGCTTATGGGCAGCAACTAATGAAAAACTGTTTTTT. V and J are TRBV7-9 and TRBJ1-4; no firm D call. The V end lost 2 bases, the J end lost 0 bases, and 7 bases lay between the germline ends. The CDR3 extends over 15 amino acids. The germline V gene has CDR1 SEHNR and CDR2 FQNEAQ (reference sequence).